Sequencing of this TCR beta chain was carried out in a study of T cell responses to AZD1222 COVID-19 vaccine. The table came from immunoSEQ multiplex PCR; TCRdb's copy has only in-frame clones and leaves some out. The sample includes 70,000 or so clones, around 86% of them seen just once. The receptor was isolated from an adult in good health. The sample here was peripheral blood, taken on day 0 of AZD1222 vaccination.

CDR3: CASSVDRDTEAFF. The CDR3 nucleotides are TGTGCCAGCAGTGTTGACAGGGACACTGAAGCTTTCTTT. The gene calls are TRBV12-3 or TRBV12-4 and TRBJ1-1, with 7 bases identical to TRBD1. V lost 5 bases and J lost 3; bases outside the gene matches: 3. The CDR3 consists of 13 residues.